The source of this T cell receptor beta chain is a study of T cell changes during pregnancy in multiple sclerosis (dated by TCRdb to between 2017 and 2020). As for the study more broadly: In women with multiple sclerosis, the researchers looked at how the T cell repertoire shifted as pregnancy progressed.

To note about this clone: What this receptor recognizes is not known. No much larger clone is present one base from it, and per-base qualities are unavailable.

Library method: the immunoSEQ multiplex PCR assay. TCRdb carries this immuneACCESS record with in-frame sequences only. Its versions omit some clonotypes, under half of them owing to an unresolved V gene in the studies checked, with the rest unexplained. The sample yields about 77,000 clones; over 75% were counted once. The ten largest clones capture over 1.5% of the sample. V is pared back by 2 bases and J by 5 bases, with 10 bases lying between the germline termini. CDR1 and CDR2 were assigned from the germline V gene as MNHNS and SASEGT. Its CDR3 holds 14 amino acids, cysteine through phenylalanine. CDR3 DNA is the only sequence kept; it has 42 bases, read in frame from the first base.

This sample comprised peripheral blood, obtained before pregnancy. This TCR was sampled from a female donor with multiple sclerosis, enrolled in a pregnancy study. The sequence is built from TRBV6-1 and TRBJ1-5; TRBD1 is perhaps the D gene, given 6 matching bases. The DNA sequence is TGTGCCAGCAGTGAAATGGACAGTTATCAGCCCCAGCATTTT. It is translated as CASSEMDSYQPQHF.